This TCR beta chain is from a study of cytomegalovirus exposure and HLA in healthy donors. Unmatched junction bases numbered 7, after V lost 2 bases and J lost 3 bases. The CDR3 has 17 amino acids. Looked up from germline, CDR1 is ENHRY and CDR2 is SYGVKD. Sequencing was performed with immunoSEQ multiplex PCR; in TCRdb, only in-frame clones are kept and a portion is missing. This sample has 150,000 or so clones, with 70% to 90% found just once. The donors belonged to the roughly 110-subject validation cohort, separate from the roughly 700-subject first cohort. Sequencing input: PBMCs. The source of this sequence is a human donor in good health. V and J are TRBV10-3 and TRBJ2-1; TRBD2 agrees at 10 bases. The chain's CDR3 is CAISEQGSGRFYNEQFF. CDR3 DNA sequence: TGTGCCATCAGTGAGCAAGGTAGCGGGAGGTTCTACAATGAGCAGTTCTTC.